The next 7 T cell receptor beta chains were all read from a single sample in a study of blood T cell repertoires in COVID-19. Sequencing used immunoSEQ multiplex PCR; TCRdb keeps in-frame clones, though not all of them. The table lists 250,000 or so clones, nearly 95% of them singletons. The sample was peripheral blood. These receptors were obtained from a young man with COVID-19, enrolled during active disease.

This clone has only a few counts. The chain couples TRBV12-3 or TRBV12-4 to TRBJ1-2; D gene uncertain. The CDR3 covers 13 residues. V lost 2 bases to trimming and J lost 1 base, with 5 bases between them. The CDR3 loop reads CASSLHNNYGYTF. The CDR3 DNA is TGTGCCAGCAGTTTACACAATAACTATGGCTACACCTTC.

This clone showed up just once. The chain links TRBV18 to TRBJ1-1, with 8 bases aligning to TRBD1. The CDR3 is 14 amino acids. CDR1 is KGHSH and CDR2 is LQKENI in the germline V gene. The J segment lost 0 bases and the V segment lost 5 bases, leaving 2 bases of the junction unmatched. This CDR3 reads CASSRGQVNTEAFF. The CDR3 DNA reads as TGTGCCAGCTCAAGGGGACAGGTGAACACTGAAGCTTTCTTT.

This sequence joins TRBV11-2 and TRBJ1-2; tentative D call: TRBD1 (5 bases). CDR1 SGHAT and CDR2 FQNNGV come from the germline V gene. The V end was cut by 5 bases, the J end by 8 bases, with 21 bases between. This CDR3 has 15 residues. The CDR3 region is CASSPRQGTPNGYTF. CDR3 sequence (DNA): TGTGCCAGCAGCCCCCGGCAGGGTACCCCTAACGGCTACACCTTC. The full variable domain, completed using reference TRBV11-2 and TRBJ1-2, is EAGVAQSPRYKIIEKRQSVAFWCNPISGHATLYWYQQILGQGPKLLIQFQNNGVVDDSQLPKDRFSAERLKGVDSTLKIQPAKLEDSAVYLCASSPRQGTPNGYTFGSGTRLTVV.

This clone was observed once. V gene TRBV7-9 combines with J gene TRBJ2-5; 9 bases agree with TRBD2. The length of the CDR3 is 16 residues. Trimming at V came to 4 bases and at J to 5 bases, leaving 11 bases not matched to a gene. Germline CDR1 and CDR2: SEHNR and FQNEAQ (reference sequence). This chain's CDR3 is CASSSPSGDRGETQYF. For the CDR3, the DNA is TGTGCCAGCAGCTCGCCTAGCGGGGATCGGGGGGAGACCCAGTACTTC.

The J gene is TRBJ1-4, the V gene TRBV18; D gene uncertain. Germline V gives CDR1 KGHSH, CDR2 LQKENI. The length of the CDR3 is 16 residues. V gave up 3 bases and J gave up 0 bases, with 11 bases separating them. CDR3: CASSPTQVATNEKLFF. The CDR3 nucleotides are TGTGCCAGCTCACCTACCCAGGTTGCAACTAATGAAAAACTGTTTTTT.

This chain connects TRBV20-1 to TRBJ2-2; unclear D gene. Germline CDR1 is DFQATT and CDR2 is SNEGSKA (reference sequence). The CDR3 consists of 13 residues. V lost 3 bases and J lost 1, with 6 bases in between. Here the CDR3 DNA reads TGCAGTGCTAGTTGGCAGAACACCGGGGAGCTGTTTTTT. Translation gives CSASWQNTGELFF.

This chain links TRBV2 with TRBJ1-1; D possibly corresponds to TRBD1 (6 bases). The CDR3 covers 15 residues. Germline CDR1 SNHLY, CDR2 FYNNEI. Trimming removed 6 bases from V and 4 bases from J, with 18 bases in between. In DNA, the CDR3 is TGTGCCAGCAGGCTATCTCGACAGGCTACCACTGAAGCTTTCTTT. Translated, it gives CASRLSRQATTEAFF.